These 19 T cell receptor beta chains were sequenced from one sample in a study of T cells in Graves' hyperthyroidism and ophthalmopathy. RNA transcripts served as the template for amplifying TCR beta CDR3 regions. With the HTBI primer set, the TCR CDR3 went through a first round of RT-PCR. Each CDR3 protein gets one entry after TCRdb re-called the multiplex PCR reads with MiXCR. Of about 350,000 distinct CDR3 sequences listed, over 15% are singletons. Sequenced input: blood. The source of these receptors is a woman in her 40s with Graves' ophthalmopathy.

The rearrangement joins TRBV28 to TRBJ2-5; tentatively, D is TRBD1 or TRBD2 (5 bases each). V gave up 7 bases and J gave up 8 bases, with 17 bases separating them. CDR3 length: 13 amino acids. Germline CDR1 and CDR2: MDHEN and SYDVKM. DNA of the CDR3: TGTGCCAGCACTGACCGGGACGCTTTAACCCAGTACTTC. This encodes CASTDRDALTQYF.

This clonotype was found a few times. V is TRBV4-1 and J is TRBJ1-5; D call uncertain. CDR3 size: 15 residues. The ends were cut back, 3 bases at V and 2 bases at J, with 11 bases in the middle. Germline V CDR1 and CDR2: MGHRA, YSYEKL. This chain's CDR3 is CASSQASWGNQPQHF. As DNA, the CDR3 is TGCGCCAGCAGCCAGGCCAGTTGGGGCAATCAGCCCCAGCATTTT.

The sample holds a few counts of this clonotype. The rearrangement uses TRBV11-2 and TRBJ2-5; 7 nucleotides agree with TRBD1. There are 15 residues in the CDR3. Losses at the gene ends were 5 bases for V and 8 bases for J; bases not matched to a gene: 14. Germline assignment: CDR1 SGHAT and CDR2 FQNNGV. The DNA for the CDR3 is TGTGCCAGCAGCAACTTGGACAGGCTCAAGAGAACCCAGTACTTC. Translated, it gives CASSNLDRLKRTQYF.

This clonotype was counted ten times or more. The gene calls are TRBV19 and TRBJ2-4; 8 nucleotides match TRBD1. The CDR3 has 12 amino acids. V shed 5 bases, J shed 9 bases, and the junction held 3 bases outside the gene matches. CDR1 LNHDA and CDR2 SQIVND come from the germline V gene (reference sequence). This chain's CDR3 is CASSDRGSIQYF. The CDR3 nucleotides are TGTGCCAGTAGTGACAGGGGTAGCATTCAGTACTTC.

This clonotype showed up many times. The V call is TRBV4-1, the J call TRBJ2-5; 9 bases map to TRBD2. The germline V gene has CDR1 MGHRA and CDR2 YSYEKL. This CDR3 region has 15 residues. V was clipped by 3 bases and J by 5 bases; unmatched bases: 7. The CDR3 sequence: CASSHASGLAETQYF. The CDR3, as DNA: TGCGCCAGCAGCCATGCCTCGGGACTAGCTGAGACCCAGTACTTC.

There are many counts of this clonotype. DNA for the CDR3: TGTGCCAGCAGCTCCGGGCTGAGCTCCTACGAGCAGTACTTC. As protein: CASSSGLSSYEQYF. The genes are TRBV11-2 and TRBJ2-7; unclear D gene. The CDR3 is 14 residues long. V was pared by 4 bases and J by 0 bases, with 10 bases between. CDR1 is SGHAT, CDR2 FQNNGV, per germline.

A few counts support this clonotype. V usage is TRBV6-2 or TRBV6-3 and J usage is TRBJ2-2; 15 bases match TRBD2. V lost 0 bases, J lost 5 bases, and 7 bases stayed unmatched. Germline V gene sequence: CDR1 MNHEY, CDR2 SVGEGT. This CDR3 region has 19 residues. The CDR3 here is CASSYSRTSGRAWTGELFF. For the CDR3, the DNA is TGTGCCAGCAGTTACTCCCGGACTAGCGGGAGGGCCTGGACCGGGGAGCTGTTTTTT.

The table lists this clonotype with many counts. This chain connects TRBV12-3 or TRBV12-4 to TRBJ2-2; tentative D call: TRBD1 (6 bases). CDR3 length equals 13 residues. With 4 bases removed from V and 4 bases from J, the gap between germline ends came to 7 bases. The CDR3 spells CASSSRGTGELFF. The CDR3 coding sequence is TGTGCCAGCAGTTCCAGGGGCACCGGGGAGCTGTTTTTT.

This clonotype was counted many times. This may stem from a read error, because a much larger clone lies one nucleotide away. The chain recombines TRBV28 with TRBJ2-5; D is unresolved. Germline CDR1 and CDR2: MDHEN and SYDVKM. The CDR3 has 12 amino acids. DNA of the CDR3: TGTGCCGGCAGTGAGTACCAAGAGACCCAGTACTTC. Translation: CAGSEYQETQYF.

This clonotype has a count of ten or more. The chain recombines TRBV27 with TRBJ2-6, with no clear D. CDR1 MNHEY and CDR2 SMNVEV come from the germline V gene (reference sequence). This CDR3 comprises 14 residues. Trimming shortened V by 2 bases and J by 2 bases, and 4 bases separated the two germline ends. CDR3 residues: CASSLLTGANVLTF. CDR3 DNA: TGTGCCAGCAGTTTACTAACTGGGGCCAACGTCCTGACTTTC.

This clonotype was seen at least ten times. The CDR3 sequence: CASSLAGFWREGRNEQYF. CDR3 in DNA: TGTGCCAGCAGCTTAGCTGGGTTTTGGCGGGAGGGCCGAAACGAGCAGTACTTC. V and J are TRBV7-2 and TRBJ2-7; 9 bases match TRBD2. Germline CDR1 SGHTA, CDR2 FQGNSA. J lost 5 bases, V lost 0 bases, and 14 bases had no gene match. The CDR3 spans 18 residues.

The chain is built from TRBV20-1 and TRBJ1-5; D is unresolved. The V gene's germline CDR1 is DFQATT and CDR2 SNEGSKA (reference sequence). This CDR3 is 14 amino acids long. The ends were cut back, 1 base at V and 1 base at J, with 8 bases in the middle. CDR3 sequence: CSARGRASNQPQHF. The CDR3 DNA reads TGCAGTGCTAGAGGGCGGGCCAGCAATCAGCCCCAGCATTTT.

The chain combines TRBV12-3 or TRBV12-4 with TRBJ2-7, with 14 bases identical to TRBD2. Losses at the gene ends were 5 bases for V and 3 bases for J; bases not matched to a gene: 6. This CDR3 has 16 residues. This CDR3 is CASSRPGTSGSYEQYF. The CDR3 coding sequence is TGTGCCAGCAGTAGACCCGGGACTAGCGGGAGCTACGAGCAGTACTTC.

This clonotype appeared many times. The chain uses TRBV18 and TRBJ2-5; 9 bases line up with TRBD1. CDR1 and CDR2 from the germline V gene are KGHSH and LQKENI. There are 14 residues in the CDR3. V lost 3 bases, J lost 8 bases, and 7 bases stayed unmatched. This chain's CDR3 is CASSPGQGMPTQYF. The DNA for the CDR3 is TGTGCCAGCTCACCGGGACAGGGTATGCCTACCCAGTACTTC.

This clonotype showed up many times. The gene calls are TRBV20-1 and TRBJ1-5; tentatively, D is TRBD1 (5 bases). Germline-derived CDR1 and CDR2 are DFQATT and SNEGSKA (reference sequence). CDR3 length: 13 residues. V was shortened by 3 bases and J by 5 bases, with 11 bases between the two germline ends. The chain's CDR3 is CSASLGAHQPQHF. CDR3 sequence (DNA): TGCAGTGCTAGTCTCGGGGCCCATCAGCCCCAGCATTTT.

This clonotype appeared many times. The final CDR3 position lacks the conserved phenylalanine or tryptophan, pointing to a likely read error. The V gene is TRBV28, the J gene TRBJ1-1; D call uncertain. Germline CDR1 reads MDHEN; CDR2 reads SYDVKM. With 3 bases removed from V and 4 bases from J, the gap between germline ends came to 12 bases. The CDR3 totals 14 residues. The CDR3, as DNA: TGTGCCAGCAGTTTCCCCCTTCCGGGCACTGAAGCTTTCCTT. Its translation is CASSFPLPGTEAFL.

Ten or more counts support this clonotype. The rearrangement links TRBV28 to TRBJ1-1; D perhaps matches TRBD1 (5 bases). The CDR3 totals 12 residues. V lost 7 bases and J 11 bases, leaving 17 bases between the germline ends. Looked up from germline, CDR1 is MDHEN and CDR2 is SYDVKM. CDR3 DNA sequence: TGTGCCAGCACAAAGGGGCCCGTGGCTGCTTTCTTT. Translation: CASTKGPVAAFF.

This clonotype came up a few times. The chain combines TRBV28 with TRBJ1-1, with D maybe TRBD1 (6 bases). Trimming removed 3 bases from V and 4 bases from J, with 12 bases in between. This CDR3 spans 14 amino acids. The germline CDR1 and CDR2 sequences are MDHEN and SYDVKM. CDR3 residues: CASSLRGGGTEAFF. The CDR3 nucleotides read TGTGCCAGCAGTTTGAGGGGGGGGGGCACTGAAGCTTTCTTT.

Many counts were recorded for this clonotype. The genes are TRBV2 and TRBJ1-1; perhaps TRBD1 as D (6 bases). Germline lookup yields CDR1 SNHLY and CDR2 FYNNEI. The CDR3 has 14 amino acids. V was clipped by 7 bases and J by 5 bases, with 17 bases between them. The CDR3 spells CASNIGQPQTEAFF. Written as DNA, the CDR3 is TGTGCCAGCAACATTGGACAGCCCCAAACTGAAGCTTTCTTT. The full variable domain, in which reference TRBV2 and TRBJ1-1 provide the parts outside the CDR3, is EPEVTQTPSHQVTQMGQEVILRCVPISNHLYFYWYRQILGQKVEFLVSFYNNEISEKSEIFDDQFSVERPDGSNFTLKIRSTKLEDSAMYFCASNIGQPQTEAFFGQGTRLTVV.